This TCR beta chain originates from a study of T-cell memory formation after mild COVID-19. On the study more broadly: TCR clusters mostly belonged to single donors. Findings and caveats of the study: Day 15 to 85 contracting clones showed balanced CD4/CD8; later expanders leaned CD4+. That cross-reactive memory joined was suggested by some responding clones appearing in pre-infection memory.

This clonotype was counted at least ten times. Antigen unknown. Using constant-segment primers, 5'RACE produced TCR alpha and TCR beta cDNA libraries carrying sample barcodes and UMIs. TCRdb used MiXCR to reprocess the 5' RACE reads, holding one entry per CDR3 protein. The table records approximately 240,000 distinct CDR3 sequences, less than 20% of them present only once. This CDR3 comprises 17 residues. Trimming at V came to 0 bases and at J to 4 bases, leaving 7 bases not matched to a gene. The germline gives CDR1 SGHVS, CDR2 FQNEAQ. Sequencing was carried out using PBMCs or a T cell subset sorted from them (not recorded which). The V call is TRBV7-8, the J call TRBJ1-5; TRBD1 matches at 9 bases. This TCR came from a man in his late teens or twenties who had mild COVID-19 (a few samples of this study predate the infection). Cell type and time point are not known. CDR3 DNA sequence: TGTGCCAGCAGCTTAGCCGGGACAGGGTTTCAAAATCAGCCCCAGCATTTT. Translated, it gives CASSLAGTGFQNQPQHF.